This passage covers 3 T cell receptor beta chains from one sample sequenced in a study of T cells in Graves' hyperthyroidism and ophthalmopathy. Using RNA transcripts as the source, TCR beta CDR3 regions were amplified. The HTBI primer set served for first-round RT-PCR of the TCR CDR3. TCRdb redid the calling of the multiplex PCR reads with MiXCR, one entry per CDR3 protein. The repertoire holds under 250,000 distinct CDR3 sequences, with approximately 25% as singletons. Sequencing was carried out using blood. Source of these receptors: a woman aged 40 to 49 with Graves' ophthalmopathy.

This clonotype was picked up many times. The rearrangement joins TRBV9 to TRBJ2-2; D not certain. Trimming removed 4 bases at V and 8 bases at J, with 6 bases between. Germline CDR1 SGDLS, CDR2 YYNGEE. This CDR3 region has 11 residues. CDR3 bases: TGTGCCAGCAGCAAAGCAGGGGAGCTGTTTTTT. Amino acids: CASSKAGELFF.

The J gene is TRBJ1-5, the V gene TRBV6-1, with TRBD1 matching over 8 bases. Trimming took 1 base from V and 4 from J; bases not matched to a gene: 6. The CDR3 is 16 amino acids. The V gene's germline CDR1 is MNHNS and CDR2 SASEGT. The CDR3 DNA reads as TGTGCCAGCAGTGAAGGCACAGGGGGTAGGAATCAGCCCCAGCATTTT. Residues: CASSEGTGGRNQPQHF.

This clonotype was counted ten times or more. The chain joins TRBV6-1 to TRBJ2-3; a possible D gene is TRBD2 (7 bases). V was clipped by 1 base and J by 3 bases, with 23 bases between them. The CDR3 is 19 amino acids. The germline gives CDR1 MNHNS, CDR2 SASEGT. CDR3 loop: CASSEVGPSLGGGTDTQYF. DNA for the CDR3: TGTGCCAGCAGTGAAGTGGGACCTTCTTTGGGAGGGGGGACAGATACGCAGTATTTT.